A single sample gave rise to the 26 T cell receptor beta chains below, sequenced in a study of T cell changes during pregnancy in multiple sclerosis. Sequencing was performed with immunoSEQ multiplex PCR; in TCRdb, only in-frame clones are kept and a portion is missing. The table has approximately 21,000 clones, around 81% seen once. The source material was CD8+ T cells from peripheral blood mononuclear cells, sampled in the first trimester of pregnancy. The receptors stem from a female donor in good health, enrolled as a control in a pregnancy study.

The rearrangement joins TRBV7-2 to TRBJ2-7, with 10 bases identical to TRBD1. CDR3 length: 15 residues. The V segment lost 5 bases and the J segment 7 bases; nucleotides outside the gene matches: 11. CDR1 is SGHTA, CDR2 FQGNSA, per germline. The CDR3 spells CASSQRDRGRVEQYF. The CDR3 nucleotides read TGTGCCAGCAGCCAAAGGGACAGGGGTCGGGTTGAGCAGTACTTC.

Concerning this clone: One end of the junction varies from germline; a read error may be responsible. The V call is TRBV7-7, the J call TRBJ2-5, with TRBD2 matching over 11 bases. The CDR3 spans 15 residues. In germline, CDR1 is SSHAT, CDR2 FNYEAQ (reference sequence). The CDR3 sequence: CASSATSGTQETQYF. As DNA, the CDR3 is TGTGCTAGCAGCGCGACTAGCGGGACTCAAGAGACCCAGTACTTC.

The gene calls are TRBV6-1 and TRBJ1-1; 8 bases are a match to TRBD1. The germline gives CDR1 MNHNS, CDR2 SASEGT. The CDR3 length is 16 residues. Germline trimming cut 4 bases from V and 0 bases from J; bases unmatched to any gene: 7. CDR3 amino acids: CASSVKQGGMNTEAFF. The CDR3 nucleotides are TGTGCCAGCAGTGTGAAACAGGGGGGAATGAACACTGAAGCTTTCTTT.

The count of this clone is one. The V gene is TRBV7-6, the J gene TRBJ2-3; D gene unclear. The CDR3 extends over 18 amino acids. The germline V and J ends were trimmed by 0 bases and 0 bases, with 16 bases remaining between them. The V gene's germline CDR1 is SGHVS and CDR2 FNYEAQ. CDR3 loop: CASSLAMGRMSSTDTQYF. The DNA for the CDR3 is TGTGCCAGCAGCTTAGCAATGGGCAGGATGTCTAGCACAGATACGCAGTATTTT.

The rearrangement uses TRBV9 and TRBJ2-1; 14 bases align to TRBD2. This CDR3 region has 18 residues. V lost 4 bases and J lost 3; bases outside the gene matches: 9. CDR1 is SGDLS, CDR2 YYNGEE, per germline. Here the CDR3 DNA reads TGTGCCAGCAGCCCACGACTAGCGGGGGGGCCCATCTACAATGAGCAGTTCTTC. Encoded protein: CASSPRLAGGPIYNEQFF.

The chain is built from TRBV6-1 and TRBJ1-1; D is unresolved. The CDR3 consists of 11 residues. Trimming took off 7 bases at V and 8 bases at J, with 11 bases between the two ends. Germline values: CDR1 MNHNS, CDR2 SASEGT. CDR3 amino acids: CASIPPVEAFF. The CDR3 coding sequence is TGTGCCAGCATCCCTCCCGTGGAAGCTTTCTTT.

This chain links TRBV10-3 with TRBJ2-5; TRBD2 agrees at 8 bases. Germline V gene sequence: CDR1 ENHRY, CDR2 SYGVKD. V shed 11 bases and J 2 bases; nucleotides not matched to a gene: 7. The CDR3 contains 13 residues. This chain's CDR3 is CAQSGGRQETQYF. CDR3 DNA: TGTGCCCAATCGGGAGGGCGACAAGAGACCCAGTACTTC.

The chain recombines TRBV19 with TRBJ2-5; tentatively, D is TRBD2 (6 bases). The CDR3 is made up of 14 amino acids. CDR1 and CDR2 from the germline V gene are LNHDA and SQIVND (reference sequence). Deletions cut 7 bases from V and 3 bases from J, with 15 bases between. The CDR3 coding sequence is TGTGCCAGTAACATGGGCGGAGGGGAAGAGACCCAGTACTTC. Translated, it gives CASNMGGGEETQYF.

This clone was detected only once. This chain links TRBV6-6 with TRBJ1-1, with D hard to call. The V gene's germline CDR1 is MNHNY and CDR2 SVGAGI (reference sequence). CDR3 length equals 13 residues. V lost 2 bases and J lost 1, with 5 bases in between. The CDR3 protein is CASSYAENTEAFF. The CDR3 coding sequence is TGTGCCAGCAGTTACGCAGAGAACACTGAAGCTTTCTTT.

The CDR3 reads CATSRAVGEQYF. CDR3 nucleotide sequence: TGTGCCACCAGCAGAGCCGTCGGCGAGCAGTACTTC. The chain carries TRBV15 and TRBJ2-7; D remains ambiguous. The length of the CDR3 is 12 residues. Germline V gene data show CDR1 as LNHNV and CDR2 as YYDKDF (reference sequence). Trimming left V 1 base short and J 6 bases short, with 7 bases between.

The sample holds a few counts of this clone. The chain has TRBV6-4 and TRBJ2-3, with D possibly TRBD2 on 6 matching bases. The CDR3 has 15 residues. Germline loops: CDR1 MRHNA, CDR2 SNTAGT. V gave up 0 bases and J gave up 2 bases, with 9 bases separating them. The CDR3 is CASSDSPSDTDTQYF. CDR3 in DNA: TGTGCCAGCAGTGACTCACCTAGCGACACAGATACGCAGTATTTT.

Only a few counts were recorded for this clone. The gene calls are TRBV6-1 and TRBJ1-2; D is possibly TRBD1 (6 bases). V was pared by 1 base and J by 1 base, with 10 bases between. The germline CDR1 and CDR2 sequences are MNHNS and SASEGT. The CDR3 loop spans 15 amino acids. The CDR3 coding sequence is TGTGCCAGCAGTGAAGGCCCAGGGGATAACTATGGCTACACCTTC. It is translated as CASSEGPGDNYGYTF.

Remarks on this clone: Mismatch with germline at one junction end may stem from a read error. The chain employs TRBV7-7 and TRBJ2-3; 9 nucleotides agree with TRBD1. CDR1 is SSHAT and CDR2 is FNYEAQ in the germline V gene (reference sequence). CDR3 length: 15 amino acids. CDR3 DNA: TGTGCTAGCAGCGCCGGGACAGGGAAAACAGATACGCAGTATTTT. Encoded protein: CASSAGTGKTDTQYF.

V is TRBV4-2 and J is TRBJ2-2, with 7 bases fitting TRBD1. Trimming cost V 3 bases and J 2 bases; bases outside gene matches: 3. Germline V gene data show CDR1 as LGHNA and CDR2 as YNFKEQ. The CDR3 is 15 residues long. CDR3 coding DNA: TGTGCCAGCAGCCAGTGGACAGGAAACACCGGGGAGCTGTTTTTT. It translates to CASSQWTGNTGELFF.

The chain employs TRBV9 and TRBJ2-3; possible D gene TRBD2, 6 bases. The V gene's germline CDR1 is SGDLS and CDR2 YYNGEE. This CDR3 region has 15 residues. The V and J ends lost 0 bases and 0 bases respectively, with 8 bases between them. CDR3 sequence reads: CASSVVAVSTDTQYF. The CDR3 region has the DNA TGTGCCAGCAGCGTAGTAGCGGTTAGCACAGATACGCAGTATTTT. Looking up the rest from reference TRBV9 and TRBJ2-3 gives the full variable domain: DSGVTQTPKHLITATGQRVTLRCSPRSGDLSVYWYQQSLDQGLQFLIQYYNGEERAKGNILERFSAQQFPDLHSELNLSSLELGDSALYFCASSVVAVSTDTQYFGPGTRLTVL.

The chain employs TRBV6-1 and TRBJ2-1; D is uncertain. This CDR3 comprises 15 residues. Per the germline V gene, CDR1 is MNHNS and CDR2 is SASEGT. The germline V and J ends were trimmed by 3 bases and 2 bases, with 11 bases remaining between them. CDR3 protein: CASSEVSGTYNEQFF. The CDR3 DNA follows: TGTGCCAGCAGTGAGGTTTCCGGTACCTACAATGAGCAGTTCTTC.

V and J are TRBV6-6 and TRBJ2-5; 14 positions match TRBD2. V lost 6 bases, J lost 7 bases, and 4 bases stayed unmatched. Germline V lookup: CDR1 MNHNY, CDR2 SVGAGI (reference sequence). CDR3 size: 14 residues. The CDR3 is CASRGTSGGGTQYF. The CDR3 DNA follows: TGTGCCAGCAGAGGGACTAGCGGGGGTGGGACCCAGTACTTC.

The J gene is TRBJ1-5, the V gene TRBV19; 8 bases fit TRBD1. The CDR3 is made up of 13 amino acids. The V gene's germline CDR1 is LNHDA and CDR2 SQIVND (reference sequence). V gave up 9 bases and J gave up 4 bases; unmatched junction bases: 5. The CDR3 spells CASRQGRNQPQHF. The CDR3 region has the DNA TGTGCCAGCAGACAGGGGCGGAATCAGCCCCAGCATTTT.

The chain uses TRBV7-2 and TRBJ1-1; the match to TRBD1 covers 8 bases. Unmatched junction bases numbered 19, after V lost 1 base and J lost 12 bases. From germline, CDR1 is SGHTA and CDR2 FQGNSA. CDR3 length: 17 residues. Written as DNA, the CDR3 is TGTGCCAGCAGCTTAGTAAGGGGGGGACAGGTCTTTCCCCAAACTTTCTTT. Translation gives CASSLVRGGQVFPQTFF.

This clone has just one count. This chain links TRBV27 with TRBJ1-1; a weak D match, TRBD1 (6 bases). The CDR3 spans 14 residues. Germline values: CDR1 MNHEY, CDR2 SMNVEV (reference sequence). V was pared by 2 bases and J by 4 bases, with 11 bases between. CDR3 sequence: CASSLGRGATEAFF. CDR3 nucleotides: TGTGCCAGCAGTTTAGGCAGGGGAGCCACTGAAGCTTTCTTT.

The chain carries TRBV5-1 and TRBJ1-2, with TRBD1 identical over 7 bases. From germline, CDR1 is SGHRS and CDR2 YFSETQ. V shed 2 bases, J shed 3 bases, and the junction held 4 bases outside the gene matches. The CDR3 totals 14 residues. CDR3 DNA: TGCGCCAGCAGCTTAGGGACAGTACACTATGGCTACACCTTC. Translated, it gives CASSLGTVHYGYTF.

CDR3 protein: CASSVRGDGYTF. CDR3 nucleotide sequence: TGTGCCAGCAGCGTACGGGGAGATGGCTACACCTTC. This rearrangement joins TRBV9 to TRBJ1-2; D not resolved. This CDR3 has 12 amino acids. Trimming removed 1 base from V and 6 bases from J, with 7 bases in between. Germline CDR1 is SGDLS and CDR2 is YYNGEE.

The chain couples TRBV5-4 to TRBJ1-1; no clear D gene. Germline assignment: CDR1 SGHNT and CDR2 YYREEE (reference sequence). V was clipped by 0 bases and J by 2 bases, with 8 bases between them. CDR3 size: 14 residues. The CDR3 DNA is TGTGCCAGCAGCTTGGACCCGACAAACACTGAAGCTTTCTTT. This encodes CASSLDPTNTEAFF.

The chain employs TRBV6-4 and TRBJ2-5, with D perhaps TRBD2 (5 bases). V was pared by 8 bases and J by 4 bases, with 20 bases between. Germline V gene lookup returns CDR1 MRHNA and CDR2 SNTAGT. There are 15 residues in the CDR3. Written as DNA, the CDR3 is TGTGCCAGCTGCTTGGCCTGCCATGAGGGAGAGACCCAGTACTTC. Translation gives CASCLACHEGETQYF.

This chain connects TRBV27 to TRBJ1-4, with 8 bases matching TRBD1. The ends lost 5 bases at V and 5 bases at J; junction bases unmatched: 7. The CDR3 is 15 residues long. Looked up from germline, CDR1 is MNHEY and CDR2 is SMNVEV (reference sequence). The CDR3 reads CASSPRTGRNEKLFF. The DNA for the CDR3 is TGTGCCAGCAGTCCCCGGACAGGGAGAAATGAAAAACTGTTTTTT.

CDR3 loop: CASNDGQSTDTQYF. The CDR3, as DNA: TGTGCCAGCAATGACGGACAGAGCACAGATACGCAGTATTTT. The rearrangement joins TRBV27 to TRBJ2-3, with a tentative D call TRBD1 (6 bases). The CDR3 runs to 14 residues. V shed 7 bases and J shed 0 bases, with 11 bases lying between them. Germline V CDR1 and CDR2: MNHEY, SMNVEV (reference sequence).